This T cell receptor beta chain was captured by sequencing in a study of OX40 agonist ivuxolimab in advanced cancers. The CDR3 consists of 16 residues. Per germline, CDR1 MNHEY and CDR2 SMNVEV (reference sequence). The trim removed 5 bases at V and 2 bases at J, leaving 8 bases unmatched. Libraries were prepared by immunoSEQ multiplex PCR; TCRdb keeps only in-frame clonotypes and omits some of them. Found here are approximately 20,000 clones, around 78% of them singletons; the top ten hold 25% to 35%. Whole-study results and caveats: Expanded clones belonging to CD8+ T cells outnumbered, on average, those of CD4+. At doses 0.1 to 3.0 mg/kg, CD4+ and CD8+ clones expanded.

Concerning this clone itself: The antigen is undetermined.

This TCR derives from an adult with an advanced solid tumor such as melanoma, head and neck, liver or kidney cancer. This chain joins TRBV27 and TRBJ2-7, with TRBD2 identical over 11 bases. The sample was CD4+ or CD8+ T cells sorted from blood, taken in a trial of the OX40 agonist ivuxolimab. The CDR3 DNA reads TGTGCCAGCAGTCCCTGGACTAGCGGGCCGGCCTACGAGCAGTACTTC. Its translation is CASSPWTSGPAYEQYF.